What follows is one T cell receptor beta chain and its context. Its antigen is unknown. CDR1 and CDR2 from the germline V gene are SGHVS and FNYEAQ. CDR3 length: 18 amino acids. Losses at the gene ends were 5 bases for V and 1 base for J; bases not matched to a gene: 11. Researchers ran the PCR with 60 Vbeta and 13 Jbeta primers. Some clones are missing from TCRdb's copy, which holds only in-frame ones; the method was immunoSEQ multiplex PCR. This repertoire shows some 170,000 clones, about 80% found once; its top ten account for approximately 1.5%. This sample was included in a study of cytomegalovirus exposure and HLA in healthy donors. Though nominally healthy at sampling, donors likely had unrecorded immune exposures. Study conclusions and caveats: Later findings reportedly placed an Asian-associated ancestry cluster below the roughly 670-donor mean for N-insertions. Some TCR beta chains (roughly 150 of them) were listed as cytomegalovirus-associated. Roughly even sequencing depth across donors was the assumption behind the presence/absence analyses.

The receptor's source is a girl aged 10-17 years in good health and CMV-seropositive. The rearrangement links TRBV7-6 to TRBJ2-1; 10 positions agree with TRBD2. The sequenced material came from PBMCs. In DNA, the CDR3 is TGTGCCAGCAGCAACGCACCTCTAGCGGGGGTTTCCTACAATGAGCAGTTCTTC. The encoded protein is CASSNAPLAGVSYNEQFF.